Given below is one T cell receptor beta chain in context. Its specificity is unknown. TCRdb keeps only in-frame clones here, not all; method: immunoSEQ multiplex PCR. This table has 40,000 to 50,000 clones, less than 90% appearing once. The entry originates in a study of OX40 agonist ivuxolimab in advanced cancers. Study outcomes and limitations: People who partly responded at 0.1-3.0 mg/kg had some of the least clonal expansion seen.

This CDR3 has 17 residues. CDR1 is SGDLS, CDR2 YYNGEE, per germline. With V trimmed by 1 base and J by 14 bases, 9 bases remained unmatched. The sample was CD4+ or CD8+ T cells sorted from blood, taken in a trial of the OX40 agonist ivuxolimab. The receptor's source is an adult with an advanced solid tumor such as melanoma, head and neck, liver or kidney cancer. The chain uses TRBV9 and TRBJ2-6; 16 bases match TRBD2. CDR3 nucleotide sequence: TGTGCCAGCAGCGTACCGGGACTAGCGGGAGGGCTAAACATCCTGACTTTC. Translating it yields CASSVPGLAGGLNILTF.